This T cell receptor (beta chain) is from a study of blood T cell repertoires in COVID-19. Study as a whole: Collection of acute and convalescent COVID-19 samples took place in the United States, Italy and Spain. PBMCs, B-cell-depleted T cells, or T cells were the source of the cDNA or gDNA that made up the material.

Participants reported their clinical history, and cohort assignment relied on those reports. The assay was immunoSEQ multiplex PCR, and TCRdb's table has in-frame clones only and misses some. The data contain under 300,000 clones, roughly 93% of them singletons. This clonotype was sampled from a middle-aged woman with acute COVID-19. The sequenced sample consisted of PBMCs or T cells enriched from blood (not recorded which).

DNA for the CDR3: TGTGCCAGCCACCGGGTTGCGGCGAACACTGAAGCTTTCTTT. Translated: CASHRVAANTEAFF. The J gene is TRBJ1-1, the V gene TRBV28, with D hard to call. Trimming shortened V by 8 bases and J by 1 base, and 14 bases separated the two germline ends. Germline V gene lookup returns CDR1 MDHEN and CDR2 SYDVKM. CDR3 length equals 14 residues.